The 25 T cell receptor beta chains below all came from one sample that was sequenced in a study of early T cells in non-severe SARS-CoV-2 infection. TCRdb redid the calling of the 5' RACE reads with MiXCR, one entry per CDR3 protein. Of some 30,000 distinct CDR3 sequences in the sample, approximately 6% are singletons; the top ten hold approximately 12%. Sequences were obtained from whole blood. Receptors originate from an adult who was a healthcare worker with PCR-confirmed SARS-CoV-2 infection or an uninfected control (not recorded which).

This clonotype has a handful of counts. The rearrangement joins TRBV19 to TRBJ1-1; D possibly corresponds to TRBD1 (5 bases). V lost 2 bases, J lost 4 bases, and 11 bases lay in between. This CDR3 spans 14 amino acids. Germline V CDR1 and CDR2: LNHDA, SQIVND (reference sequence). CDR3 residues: CASSIQGGSTEAFF. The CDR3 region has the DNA TGTGCCAGTAGTATACAGGGTGGGAGCACTGAAGCTTTCTTT.

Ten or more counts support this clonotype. CDR3 nucleotides: TGTGCCAGCAGTGATCGGTGGGGGATTGAAAAACTGTTTTTT. Translated: CASSDRWGIEKLFF. The V call is TRBV6-1, the J call TRBJ1-4, with TRBD1 as a possible D gene (5 bases). Trimming stripped 3 bases from V and 7 bases from J, with 12 bases between. The length of the CDR3 is 14 residues. Germline CDR1 is MNHNS and CDR2 is SASEGT.

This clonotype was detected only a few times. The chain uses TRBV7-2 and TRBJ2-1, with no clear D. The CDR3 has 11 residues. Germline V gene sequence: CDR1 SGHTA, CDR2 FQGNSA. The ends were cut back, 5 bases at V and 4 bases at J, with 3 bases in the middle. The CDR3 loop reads CASSRYNEQFF. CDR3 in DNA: TGTGCCAGCAGCAGATACAATGAGCAGTTCTTC.

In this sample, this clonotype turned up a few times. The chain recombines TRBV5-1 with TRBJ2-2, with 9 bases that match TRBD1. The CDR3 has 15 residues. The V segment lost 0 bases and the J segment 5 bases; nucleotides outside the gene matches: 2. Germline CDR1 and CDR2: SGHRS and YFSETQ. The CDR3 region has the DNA TGCGCCAGCAGCTTGGAAGGGACAGGGACCGGGGAGCTGTTTTTT. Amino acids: CASSLEGTGTGELFF.

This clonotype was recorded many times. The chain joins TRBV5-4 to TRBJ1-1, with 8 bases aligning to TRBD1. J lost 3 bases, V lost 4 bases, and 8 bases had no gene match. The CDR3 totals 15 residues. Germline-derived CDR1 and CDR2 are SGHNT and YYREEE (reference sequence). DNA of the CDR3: TGTGCCAGCAGCCCAGGCAGGGGGCGCGACACTGAAGCTTTCTTT. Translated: CASSPGRGRDTEAFF.

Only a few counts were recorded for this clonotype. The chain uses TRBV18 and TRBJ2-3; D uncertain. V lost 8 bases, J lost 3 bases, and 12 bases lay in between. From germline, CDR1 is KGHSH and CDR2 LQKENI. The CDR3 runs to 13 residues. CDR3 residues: CASASRLTDTQYF. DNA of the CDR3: TGTGCCAGCGCATCTCGATTGACAGATACGCAGTATTTT.

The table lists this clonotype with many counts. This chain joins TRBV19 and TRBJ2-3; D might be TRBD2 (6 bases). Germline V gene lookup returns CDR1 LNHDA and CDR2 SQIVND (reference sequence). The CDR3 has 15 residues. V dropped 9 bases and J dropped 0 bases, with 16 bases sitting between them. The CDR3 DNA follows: TGTGCCAGCCTGCGGCCGGGAGCTAGCACAGATACGCAGTATTTT. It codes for CASLRPGASTDTQYF.

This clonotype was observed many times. The CDR3 sequence: CASSLGDSGYTF. The CDR3 bases are TGTGCCAGCAGCTTAGGGGACAGCGGCTACACCTTC. The J gene is TRBJ1-2, the V gene TRBV7-9; 7 nucleotides match TRBD1. V lost 1 base, J lost 8 bases, and 1 base stayed unmatched. CDR3 length: 12 amino acids. The V gene's germline CDR1 is SEHNR and CDR2 FQNEAQ (reference sequence). The complete variable domain, with remaining parts taken from reference TRBV7-9 and TRBJ1-2, reads DTGVSQNPRHKITKRGQNVTFRCDPISEHNRLYWYRQTLGQGPEFLTYFQNEAQLEKSRLLSDRFSAERPKGSFSTLEIQRTEQGDSAMYLCASSLGDSGYTFGSGTRLTVV.

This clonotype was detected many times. The CDR3 spells CASSSGRGGTAEAFF. CDR3 DNA: TGCGCCAGCAGCTCAGGCCGGGGTGGGACCGCTGAAGCTTTCTTT. The chain carries TRBV5-1 and TRBJ1-1; TRBD1 might be the D (5 bases). Germline V gene lookup returns CDR1 SGHRS and CDR2 YFSETQ. The V end was cut by 3 bases, the J end by 6 bases, with 18 bases between. This CDR3 has 15 residues.

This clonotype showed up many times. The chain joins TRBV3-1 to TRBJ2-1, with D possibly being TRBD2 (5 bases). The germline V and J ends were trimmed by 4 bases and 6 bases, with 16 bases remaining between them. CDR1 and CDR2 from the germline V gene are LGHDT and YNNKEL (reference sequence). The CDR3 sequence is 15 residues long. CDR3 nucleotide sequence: TGTGCCAGCAGCCTCGGGCCCTGGAGCGGCAATGAGCAGTTCTTC. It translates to CASSLGPWSGNEQFF.

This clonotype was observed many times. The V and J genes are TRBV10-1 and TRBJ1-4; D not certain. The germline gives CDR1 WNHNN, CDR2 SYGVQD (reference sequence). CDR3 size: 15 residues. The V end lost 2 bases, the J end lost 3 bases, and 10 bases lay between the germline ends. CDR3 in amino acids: CASSEGQVANEKLFF. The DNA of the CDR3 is TGCGCCAGCAGTGAGGGGCAGGTAGCTAATGAAAAACTGTTTTTT.

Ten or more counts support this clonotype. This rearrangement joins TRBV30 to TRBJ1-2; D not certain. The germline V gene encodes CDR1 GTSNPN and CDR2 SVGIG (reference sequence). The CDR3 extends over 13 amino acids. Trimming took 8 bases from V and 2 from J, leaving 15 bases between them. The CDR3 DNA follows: TGTGCCACGTTGGAGGGAATGAACTATGGCTACACCTTC. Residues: CATLEGMNYGYTF.

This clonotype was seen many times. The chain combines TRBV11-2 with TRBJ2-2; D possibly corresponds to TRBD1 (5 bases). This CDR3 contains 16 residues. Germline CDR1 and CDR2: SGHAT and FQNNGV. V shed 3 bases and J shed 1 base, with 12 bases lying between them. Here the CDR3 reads CASSFTGAKNTGELFF. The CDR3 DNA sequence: TGTGCCAGCAGCTTCACAGGAGCGAAGAACACCGGGGAGCTGTTTTTT.

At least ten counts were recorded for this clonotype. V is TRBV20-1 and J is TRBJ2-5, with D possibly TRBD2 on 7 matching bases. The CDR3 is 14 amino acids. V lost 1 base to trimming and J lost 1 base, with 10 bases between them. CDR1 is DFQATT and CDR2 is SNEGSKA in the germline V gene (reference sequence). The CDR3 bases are TGCAGTGCTAGAGGAGGGGGGGGCCAAGAGACCCAGTACTTC. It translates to CSARGGGGQETQYF.

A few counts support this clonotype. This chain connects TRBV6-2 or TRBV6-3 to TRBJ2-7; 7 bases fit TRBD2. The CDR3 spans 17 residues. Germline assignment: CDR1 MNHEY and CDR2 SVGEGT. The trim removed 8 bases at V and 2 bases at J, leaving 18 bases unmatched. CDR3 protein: CASSQSPRAGFTYEQYF. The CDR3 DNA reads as TGTGCCAGCTCCCAATCGCCCCGAGCGGGGTTCACCTACGAGCAGTACTTC.

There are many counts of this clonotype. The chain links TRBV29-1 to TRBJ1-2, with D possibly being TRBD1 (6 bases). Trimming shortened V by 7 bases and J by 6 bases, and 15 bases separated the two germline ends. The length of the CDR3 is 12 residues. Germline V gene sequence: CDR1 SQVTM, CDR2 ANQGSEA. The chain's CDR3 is CSAAGEEDGYTF. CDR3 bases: TGCAGCGCTGCAGGGGAAGAGGATGGCTACACCTTC.

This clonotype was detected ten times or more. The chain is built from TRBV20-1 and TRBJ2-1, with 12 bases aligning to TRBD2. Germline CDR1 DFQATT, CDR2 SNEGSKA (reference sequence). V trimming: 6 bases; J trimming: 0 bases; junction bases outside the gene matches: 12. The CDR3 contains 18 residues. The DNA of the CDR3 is TGCAGTGCCCTGACTAGCGGGGGAGAAATTAGCTCCTACAATGAGCAGTTCTTC. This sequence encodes CSALTSGGEISSYNEQFF.

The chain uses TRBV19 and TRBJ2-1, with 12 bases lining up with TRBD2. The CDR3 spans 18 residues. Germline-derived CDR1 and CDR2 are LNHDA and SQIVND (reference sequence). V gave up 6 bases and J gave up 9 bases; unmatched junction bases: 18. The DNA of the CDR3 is TGTGCCAGTAGCCCCGTCTGGTCTAGCGGGGGGGCCCGGAGTGAGCAGTTCTTC. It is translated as CASSPVWSSGGARSEQFF.

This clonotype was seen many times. For the CDR3, the DNA is TGTGCCAGCAGCGGATCCTCGGCACCCCAAGAGACCCAGTACTTC. Translated, it gives CASSGSSAPQETQYF. V is TRBV7-2 and J is TRBJ2-5, with D uncertain. Trimming removed 5 bases from V and 1 base from J, with 14 bases in between. Germline CDR1 SGHTA, CDR2 FQGNSA. The CDR3 loop spans 15 amino acids.

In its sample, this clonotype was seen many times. CDR3 sequence (DNA): TGCGCCAGCAGCTTGGACAGGGGAGGCACCGGGGAGCTGTTTTTT. It translates to CASSLDRGGTGELFF. The chain carries TRBV5-1 and TRBJ2-2; tentative D call: TRBD1 (7 bases). The germline CDR1 and CDR2 sequences are SGHRS and YFSETQ. The germline V and J ends were trimmed by 0 bases and 4 bases, with 10 bases remaining between them. The CDR3 is made up of 15 amino acids.

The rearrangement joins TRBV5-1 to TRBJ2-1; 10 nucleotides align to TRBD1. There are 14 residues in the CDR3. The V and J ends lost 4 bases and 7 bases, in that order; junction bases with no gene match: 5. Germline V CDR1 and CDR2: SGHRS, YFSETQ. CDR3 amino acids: CASSLGTGANEQFF. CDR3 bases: TGCGCCAGCAGCCTCGGGACAGGGGCTAATGAGCAGTTCTTC.

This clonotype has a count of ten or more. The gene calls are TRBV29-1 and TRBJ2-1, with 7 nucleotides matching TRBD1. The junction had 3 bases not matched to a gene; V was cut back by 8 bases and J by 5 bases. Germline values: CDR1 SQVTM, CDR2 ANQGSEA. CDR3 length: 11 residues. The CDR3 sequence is CSSTGDNEQFF. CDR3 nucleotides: TGCAGCTCTACAGGGGACAATGAGCAGTTCTTC.

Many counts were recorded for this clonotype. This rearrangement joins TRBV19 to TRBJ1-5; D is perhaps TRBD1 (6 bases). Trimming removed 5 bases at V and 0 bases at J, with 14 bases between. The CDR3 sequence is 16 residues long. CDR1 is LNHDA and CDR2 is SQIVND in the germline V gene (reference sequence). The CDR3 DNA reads TGTGCCAGTAGTCCCGTCGGGACAATTAGCAATCAGCCCCAGCATTTT. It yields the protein CASSPVGTISNQPQHF.

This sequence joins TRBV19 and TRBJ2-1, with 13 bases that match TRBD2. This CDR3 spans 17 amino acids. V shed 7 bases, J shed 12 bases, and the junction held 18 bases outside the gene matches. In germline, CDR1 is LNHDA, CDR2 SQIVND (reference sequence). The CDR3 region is CASKSSETSGGSKRQFF. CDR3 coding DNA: TGTGCCAGTAAATCTTCGGAGACTAGCGGGGGGTCAAAACGGCAGTTCTTC.

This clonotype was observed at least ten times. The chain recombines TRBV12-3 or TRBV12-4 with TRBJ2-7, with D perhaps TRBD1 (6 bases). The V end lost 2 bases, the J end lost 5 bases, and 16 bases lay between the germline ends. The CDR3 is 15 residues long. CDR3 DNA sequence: TGTGCCAGCAGTTTATTCGGTCAGGGGCTCGACGAGCAGTACTTC. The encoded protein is CASSLFGQGLDEQYF.